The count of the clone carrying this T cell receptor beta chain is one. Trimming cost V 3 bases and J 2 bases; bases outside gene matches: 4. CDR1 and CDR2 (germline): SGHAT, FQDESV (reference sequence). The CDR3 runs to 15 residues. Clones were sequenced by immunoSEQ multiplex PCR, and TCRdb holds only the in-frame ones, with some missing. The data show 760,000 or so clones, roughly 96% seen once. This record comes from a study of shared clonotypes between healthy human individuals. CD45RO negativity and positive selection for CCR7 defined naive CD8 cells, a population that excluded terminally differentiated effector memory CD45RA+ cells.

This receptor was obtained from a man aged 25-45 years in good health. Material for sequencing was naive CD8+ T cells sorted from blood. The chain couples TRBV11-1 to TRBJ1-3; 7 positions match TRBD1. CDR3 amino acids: CASSFEQGPGNTIYF. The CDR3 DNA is TGTGCCAGCAGCTTCGAACAGGGGCCTGGAAACACCATATATTTT.